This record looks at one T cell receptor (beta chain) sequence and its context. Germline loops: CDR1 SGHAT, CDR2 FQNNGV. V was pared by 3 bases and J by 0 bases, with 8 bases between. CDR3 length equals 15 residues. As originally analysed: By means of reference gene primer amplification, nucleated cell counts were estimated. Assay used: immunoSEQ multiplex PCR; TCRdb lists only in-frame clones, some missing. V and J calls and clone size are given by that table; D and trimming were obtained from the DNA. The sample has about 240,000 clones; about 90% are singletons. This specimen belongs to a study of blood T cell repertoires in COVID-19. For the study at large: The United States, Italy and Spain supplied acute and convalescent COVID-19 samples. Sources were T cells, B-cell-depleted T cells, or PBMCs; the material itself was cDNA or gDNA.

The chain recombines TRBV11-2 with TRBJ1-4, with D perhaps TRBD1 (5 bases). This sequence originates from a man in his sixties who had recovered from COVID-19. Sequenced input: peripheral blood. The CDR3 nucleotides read TGTGCCAGCAGCTTCGAAGGGGCAACTAATGAAAAACTGTTTTTT. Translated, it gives CASSFEGATNEKLFF.